These 17 T cell receptor beta chains share one sample of origin, sequenced in a study of read filtering for tumor transcriptome and immune sequencing. The library was built from roughly 400 ng RNA with molecular barcoded adaptors for alpha/delta and beta/gamma chains. TCRdb analysed the reads with MiXCR anew, one entry per CDR3 protein. Of some 40,000 distinct CDR3 sequences in the sample, approximately 14% were seen once. Sequencing was done on a sample of a population of CD138-negative cells sorted from bone marrow. These receptor sequences come from a donor aged 40 or older with multiple myeloma.

This clonotype was observed at least ten times. The V gene is TRBV7-3, the J gene TRBJ2-2; D gene unclear. CDR1 SGHTA and CDR2 FQGTGA come from the germline V gene. Trimming left V 5 bases short and J 8 bases short, with 18 bases between. The CDR3 runs to 15 residues. This CDR3 is CASSGFEDRKGELFF. The CDR3 DNA sequence: TGTGCCAGCAGCGGGTTTGAGGATCGGAAAGGGGAGCTGTTTTTT.

Regarding this clonotype: A far larger clone differs by one base, so this is likely a read error. J is TRBJ2-1 and V is TRBV29-1, with 8 bases fitting TRBD2. Per germline, CDR1 SQVTM and CDR2 ANQGSEA. The CDR3 loop spans 14 amino acids. The ends lost 8 bases at V and 10 bases at J; junction bases unmatched: 16. The CDR3 coding sequence is TGCAGCCCCGGGGGGGAGGACAGCTCCTACGAGCAGTTCTTC. Translation: CSPGGEDSSYEQFF.

This clonotype was counted at least ten times. The V and J genes are TRBV18 and TRBJ2-5; D not resolved. Germline-derived CDR1 and CDR2 are KGHSH and LQKENI. V dropped 3 bases and J dropped 0 bases, with 5 bases sitting between them. This CDR3 region has 13 residues. The CDR3 region has the DNA TGTGCCAGCTCACCTGCCCACCAAGAGACCCAGTACTTC. This translates into CASSPAHQETQYF.

This clonotype was seen ten or more times. The rearrangement joins TRBV30 to TRBJ2-3; 7 nucleotides match TRBD1. Germline CDR1 and CDR2: GTSNPN and SVGIG (reference sequence). CDR3 length equals 15 residues. Germline trimming cut 2 bases from V and 0 bases from J; bases unmatched to any gene: 5. CDR3 sequence: CAWSRQGLSTDTQYF. Written as DNA, the CDR3 is TGTGCCTGGAGTAGACAGGGCCTCAGCACAGATACGCAGTATTTT.

This clonotype was observed a handful of times. A much larger clone lies one base from this, so it may be a read error. Because it lacks the conserved phenylalanine or tryptophan at the end, this CDR3 is likely a read error. V gene TRBV11-2 combines with J gene TRBJ1-1; D remains unclear. The V end was cut by 0 bases, the J end by 6 bases, with 8 bases between. The germline CDR1 and CDR2 sequences are SGHAT and FQNNGV. The CDR3 has 13 residues. The DNA for the CDR3 is TGTGCCAGCAGCTTAGATCTCTGGGCTGAAGCTTTCCTT. Translating gives CASSLDLWAEAFL.

Note on this clonotype: This could be a read error, since a much larger clone is one nucleotide away. V is TRBV20-1 and J is TRBJ1-5; no reliable D call. There are 13 residues in the CDR3. Germline V gene sequence: CDR1 DFQATT, CDR2 SNEGSKA (reference sequence). In nucleotides, the CDR3 is TGCACTGCTAGCTTGACGGATAATCAGCCCCAGCATTTT. Its translation: CTASLTDNQPQHF.

This clonotype was recorded at least ten times. The chain's CDR3 is CASSETGRKNYEQYF. DNA of the CDR3: TGTGCCAGCAGTGAAACGGGACGGAAGAACTACGAGCAGTACTTC. The V and J genes are TRBV25-1 and TRBJ2-7; D could derive from TRBD1 or TRBD2 (5 bases each). With 2 bases removed from V and 3 bases from J, the gap between germline ends came to 14 bases. Germline CDR1 reads MGHDK; CDR2 reads SYGVNS. The CDR3 contains 15 residues.

This clonotype showed up many times. This chain uses TRBV6-2 or TRBV6-3 with TRBJ2-2; 8 bases are shared with TRBD1. This CDR3 region has 16 residues. After removal of 7 bases from V and 1 base from J, the junction contained 8 bases not matched to a gene. Looked up from germline, CDR1 is MNHEY and CDR2 is SVGEGT. CDR3 amino acids: CASTHHGTGNTGELFF. CDR3 coding DNA: TGTGCCAGCACCCATCACGGGACAGGGAACACCGGGGAGCTGTTTTTT.

This clonotype is medium-sized by share. The chain is built from TRBV7-2 and TRBJ2-1; weak D call: TRBD1 (5 bases). CDR3 length equals 15 residues. V was clipped by 2 bases and J by 5 bases, with 13 bases between them. Germline V gene sequence: CDR1 SGHTA, CDR2 FQGNSA. In DNA, the CDR3 is TGTGCCAGCAGCTTATTACAGGCCCCTAACAATGAGCAGTTCTTC. This sequence encodes CASSLLQAPNNEQFF.

This clonotype was found a few times. This sequence joins TRBV20-1 and TRBJ1-6; tentative D call: TRBD1 (6 bases). Germline assignment: CDR1 DFQATT and CDR2 SNEGSKA (reference sequence). V was trimmed by 0 bases and J by 7 bases, leaving 22 bases between them. The CDR3 sequence is 18 residues long. The CDR3 DNA reads TGCAGTGCTAGAGATCTGTCGCCTGTTGGACAGTCAAATTCACCCCTCCACTTT. This codes for CSARDLSPVGQSNSPLHF.

This clonotype was picked up a small number of times. The rearrangement links TRBV29-1 to TRBJ2-7, with a tentative D call TRBD1 (6 bases). V lost 6 bases and J 4 bases, leaving 16 bases between the germline ends. CDR3 length: 13 amino acids. Germline loops: CDR1 SQVTM, CDR2 ANQGSEA. The CDR3, as DNA: TGCAGCGTGACAGCTGAGGGGGAATACGAGCAGTACTTC. This sequence encodes CSVTAEGEYEQYF.

V is TRBV5-1 and J is TRBJ2-7; 9 bases are shared with TRBD1. The CDR3 is 14 residues long. Per the germline V gene, CDR1 is SGHRS and CDR2 is YFSETQ. V trimming: 0 bases; J trimming: 6 bases; junction bases outside the gene matches: 4. CDR3 in DNA: TGCGCCAGCAGCTTGGTTCGACAGGGGGGCGAGCAGTACTTC. It codes for CASSLVRQGGEQYF.

The table lists this clonotype with many counts. This may arise from a read error, as a much more abundant clone is one base away. The chain recombines TRBV29-1 with TRBJ2-7; D unresolved. CDR1 is SQVTM and CDR2 is ANQGSEA in the germline V gene. The CDR3 is made up of 13 amino acids. The CDR3 region has the DNA TGCGGCGTTGAATCCCCTGATCTCCACGAGCAGTACTTC. The encoded protein is CGVESPDLHEQYF.

As concerns this clonotype: Given a far larger clone just one base away, this is likely a sequencing read error. This chain joins TRBV4-3 and TRBJ1-1, with D perhaps TRBD1 (5 bases). Trimming took 0 bases from V and 3 from J, leaving 17 bases between them. CDR3 length equals 17 residues. CDR1 is LGHNA and CDR2 is YSLEER in the germline V gene. CDR3 residues: CASSQETGTMLDTEAFF. For the CDR3, the DNA is TGCGCCAGCAGCCAAGAAACAGGTACTATGCTGGACACTGAAGCTTTCTTT.

This clonotype was observed many times. V usage is TRBV28 and J usage is TRBJ2-7; tentatively, D is TRBD2 (6 bases). This CDR3 is built from 14 residues. V dropped 5 bases and J dropped 4 bases, with 15 bases sitting between them. Looked up from germline, CDR1 is MDHEN and CDR2 is SYDVKM. Here the CDR3 DNA reads TGTGCCAGCAGTCACGGCGGGAATTTATACGAGCAGTACTTC. Residues: CASSHGGNLYEQYF.

As regards this clonotype: The germline gene is not matched at one end of the junction; a read error may be the cause. The chain recombines TRBV20-1 with TRBJ2-1, with 11 bases that match TRBD1. In germline, CDR1 is DFQATT, CDR2 SNEGSKA (reference sequence). The CDR3 runs to 14 residues. The CDR3 sequence: CSATRDRGYNEQLF. CDR3 nucleotides: TGCAGTGCTACACGGGACAGGGGGTACAATGAGCAGCTCTTC.

Ten or more counts support this clonotype. V gene TRBV4-1 combines with J gene TRBJ2-2; tentative D call: TRBD1 (5 bases). Germline V gene lookup returns CDR1 MGHRA and CDR2 YSYEKL. Trimming shortened V by 6 bases and J by 4 bases, and 9 bases separated the two germline ends. The CDR3 extends over 13 amino acids. The DNA of the CDR3 is TGCGCCAGCAGGGACACAGCCACCGGGGAGCTGTTTTTT. Translated: CASRDTATGELFF.